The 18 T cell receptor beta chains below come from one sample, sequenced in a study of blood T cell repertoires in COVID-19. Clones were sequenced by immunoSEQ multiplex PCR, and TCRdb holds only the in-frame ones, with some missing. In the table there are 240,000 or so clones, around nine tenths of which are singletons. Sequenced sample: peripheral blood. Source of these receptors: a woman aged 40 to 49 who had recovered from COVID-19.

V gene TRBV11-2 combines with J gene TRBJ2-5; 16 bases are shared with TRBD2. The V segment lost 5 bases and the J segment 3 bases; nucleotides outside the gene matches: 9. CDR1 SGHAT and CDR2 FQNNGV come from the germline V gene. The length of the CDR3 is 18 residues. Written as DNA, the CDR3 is TGTGCCAGCAGCGTGGGACTAGCGGGAGGGCGGATGGAAGAGACCCAGTACTTC. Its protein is CASSVGLAGGRMEETQYF.

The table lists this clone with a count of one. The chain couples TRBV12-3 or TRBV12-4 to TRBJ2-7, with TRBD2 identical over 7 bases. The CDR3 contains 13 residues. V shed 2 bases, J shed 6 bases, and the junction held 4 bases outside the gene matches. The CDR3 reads CASSLPPGGEQYF. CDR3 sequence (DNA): TGTGCCAGCAGTTTACCCCCGGGGGGCGAGCAGTACTTC.

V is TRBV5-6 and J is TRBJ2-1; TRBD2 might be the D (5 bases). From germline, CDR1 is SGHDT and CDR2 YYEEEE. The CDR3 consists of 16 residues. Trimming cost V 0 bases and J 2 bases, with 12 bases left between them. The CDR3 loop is CASSLVVGVAYNEQFF. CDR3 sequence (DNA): TGTGCCAGCAGCTTGGTCGTGGGAGTCGCCTACAATGAGCAGTTCTTC.

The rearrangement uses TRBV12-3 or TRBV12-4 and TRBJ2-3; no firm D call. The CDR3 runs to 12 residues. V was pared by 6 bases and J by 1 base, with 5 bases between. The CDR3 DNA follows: TGTGCCAGCAGCCTTGGCACAGATACGCAGTATTTT. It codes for CASSLGTDTQYF.

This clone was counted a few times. CDR3 DNA: TGTGCCATCCGGGGGGGGGCTAATGAAAAACTGTTTTTT. This translates into CAIRGGANEKLFF. This chain uses TRBV6-5 with TRBJ1-4; possible D gene TRBD1, 5 bases. V was pared by 10 bases and J by 3 bases, with 12 bases between. CDR3 length: 13 amino acids. Germline V gene sequence: CDR1 MNHEY, CDR2 SVGAGI.

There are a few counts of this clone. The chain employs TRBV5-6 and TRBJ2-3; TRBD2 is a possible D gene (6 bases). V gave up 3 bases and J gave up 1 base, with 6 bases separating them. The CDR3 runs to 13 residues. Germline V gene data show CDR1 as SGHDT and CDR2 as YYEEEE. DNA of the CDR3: TGTGCCAGCAGCTCTAGCGGCACAGATACGCAGTATTTT. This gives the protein CASSSSGTDTQYF.

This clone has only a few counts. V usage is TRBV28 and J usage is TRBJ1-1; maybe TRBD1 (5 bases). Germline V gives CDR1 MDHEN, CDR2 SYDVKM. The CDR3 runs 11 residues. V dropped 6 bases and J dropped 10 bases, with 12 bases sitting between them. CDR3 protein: CASSPQGRAFF. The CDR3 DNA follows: TGTGCCAGCAGCCCTCAGGGCCGAGCTTTCTTT.

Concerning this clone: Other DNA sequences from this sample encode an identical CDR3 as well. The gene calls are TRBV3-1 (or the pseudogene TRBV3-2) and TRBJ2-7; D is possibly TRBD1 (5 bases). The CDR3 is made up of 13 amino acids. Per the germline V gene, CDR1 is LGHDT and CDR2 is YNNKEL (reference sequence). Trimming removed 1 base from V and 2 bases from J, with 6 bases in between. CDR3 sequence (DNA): TGTGCCAGCAGCCAAGGGGGCCCCTACGAGCAGTACTTC. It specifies CASSQGGPYEQYF.

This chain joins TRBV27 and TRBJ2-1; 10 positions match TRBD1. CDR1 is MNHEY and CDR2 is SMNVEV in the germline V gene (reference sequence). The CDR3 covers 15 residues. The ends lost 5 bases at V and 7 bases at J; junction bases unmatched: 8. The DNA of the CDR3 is TGTGCCAGCAGTACCCGGGACAGGGGAACAAATGAGCAGTTCTTC. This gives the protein CASSTRDRGTNEQFF.

CDR3: CATTGGAGQPQHF. The CDR3, as DNA: TGCGCCACCACCGGCGGGGCGGGTCAGCCCCAGCATTTT. V and J are TRBV10-2 and TRBJ1-5; a possible D gene is TRBD1 (5 bases). V gave up 10 bases and J gave up 6 bases, with 16 bases separating them. The CDR3 runs to 13 residues. The V gene's germline CDR1 is WSHSY and CDR2 SAAADI.

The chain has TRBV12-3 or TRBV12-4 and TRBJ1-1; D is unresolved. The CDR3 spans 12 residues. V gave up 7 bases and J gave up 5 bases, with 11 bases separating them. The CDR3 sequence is CASTVGPTEAFF. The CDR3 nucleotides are TGTGCCAGCACCGTTGGCCCAACTGAAGCTTTCTTT.

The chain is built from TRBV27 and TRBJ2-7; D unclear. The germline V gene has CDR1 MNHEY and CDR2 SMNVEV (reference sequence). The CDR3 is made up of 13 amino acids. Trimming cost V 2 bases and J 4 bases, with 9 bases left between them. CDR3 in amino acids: CASSLVGSYEQYF. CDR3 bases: TGTGCCAGCAGTTTAGTGGGCTCTTACGAGCAGTACTTC.

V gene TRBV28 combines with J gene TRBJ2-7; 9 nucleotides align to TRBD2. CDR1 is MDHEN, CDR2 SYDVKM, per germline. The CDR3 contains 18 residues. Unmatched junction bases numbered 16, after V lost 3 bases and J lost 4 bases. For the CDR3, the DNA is TGTGCCAGCAGTTTCGCCCGGTGGCGGGAGGGCCCCCGTTACGAGCAGTACTTC. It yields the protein CASSFARWREGPRYEQYF.

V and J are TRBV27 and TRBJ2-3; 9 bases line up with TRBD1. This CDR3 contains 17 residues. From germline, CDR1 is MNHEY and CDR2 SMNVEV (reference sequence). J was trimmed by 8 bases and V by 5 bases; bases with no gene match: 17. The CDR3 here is CASSANRGLPRAGTQYF. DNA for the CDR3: TGTGCCAGCAGTGCCAACAGGGGGCTGCCGAGGGCGGGTACGCAGTATTTT.

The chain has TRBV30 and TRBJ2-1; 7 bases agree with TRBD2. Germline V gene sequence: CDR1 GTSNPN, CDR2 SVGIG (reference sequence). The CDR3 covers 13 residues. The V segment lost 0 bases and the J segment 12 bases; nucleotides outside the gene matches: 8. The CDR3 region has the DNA TGTGCCTGGAGTGTACGTCGGGGGGACGGGCAGTTCTTC. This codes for CAWSVRRGDGQFF. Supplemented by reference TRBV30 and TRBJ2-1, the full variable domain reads SQTIHQWPATLVQPVGSPLSLECTVEGTSNPNLYWYRQAAGRGLQLLFYSVGIGQISSEVPQNLSASRPQDRQFILSSKKLLLSDSGFYLCAWSVRRGDGQFFGPGTRLTVL.

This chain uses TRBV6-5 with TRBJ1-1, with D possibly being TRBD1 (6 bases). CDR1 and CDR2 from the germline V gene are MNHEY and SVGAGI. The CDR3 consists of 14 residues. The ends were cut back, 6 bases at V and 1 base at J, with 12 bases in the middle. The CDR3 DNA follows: TGTGCCAGCAGCCCCGGGACACCGAACACTGAAGCTTTCTTT. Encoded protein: CASSPGTPNTEAFF.

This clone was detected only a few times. CDR3 DNA: TGTGCCAGTAGTATAGGGCTAGCGACCCTGCATGAGCAGTTCTTC. Amino acid sequence: CASSIGLATLHEQFF. The chain uses TRBV19 and TRBJ2-1; D perhaps matches TRBD2 (6 bases). The CDR3 consists of 15 residues. V dropped 1 base and J dropped 8 bases, with 15 bases sitting between them. The germline V gene encodes CDR1 LNHDA and CDR2 SQIVND (reference sequence).

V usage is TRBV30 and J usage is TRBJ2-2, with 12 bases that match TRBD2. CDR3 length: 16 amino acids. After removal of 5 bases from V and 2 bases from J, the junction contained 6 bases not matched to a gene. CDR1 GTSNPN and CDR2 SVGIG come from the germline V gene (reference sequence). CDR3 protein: CAWWEGLAGNTGELFF. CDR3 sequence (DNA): TGTGCCTGGTGGGAAGGACTAGCGGGAAACACCGGGGAGCTGTTTTTT.